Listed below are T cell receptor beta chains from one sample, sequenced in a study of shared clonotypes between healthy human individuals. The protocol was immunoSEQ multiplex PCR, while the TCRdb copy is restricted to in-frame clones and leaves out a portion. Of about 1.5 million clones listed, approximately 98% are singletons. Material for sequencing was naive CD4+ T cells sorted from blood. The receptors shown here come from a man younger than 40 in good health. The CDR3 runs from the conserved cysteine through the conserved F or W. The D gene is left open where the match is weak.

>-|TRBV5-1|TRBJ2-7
CASSLPGLTPEQYF
TGCGCCAGCAGCTTGCCTGGACTCACCCCCGAGCAGTACTTC
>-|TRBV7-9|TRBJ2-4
CASGLVGAGNIQYF
TGTGCCAGCGGTCTTGTAGGGGCCGGAAACATTCAGTACTTC
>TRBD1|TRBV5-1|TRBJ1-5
CASSMGTGGGQPQHF
TGCGCCAGCAGTATGGGGACAGGGGGCGGTCAGCCCCAGCATTTT
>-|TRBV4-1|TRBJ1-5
CASSLNGAAKGQPQHF
TGCGCCAGCAGCTTGAACGGGGCCGCCAAGGGTCAGCCCCAGCATTTT
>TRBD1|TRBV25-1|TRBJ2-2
CASRTGGTGELFF
TGTGCCAGCAGGACAGGGGGCACCGGGGAGCTGTTTTTT
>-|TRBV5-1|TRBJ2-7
CASSLWRGGSYEQYF
TGCGCCAGCAGCTTGTGGAGGGGTGGTTCCTACGAGCAGTACTTC
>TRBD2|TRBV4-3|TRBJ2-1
CASSHSGKGNEQFF
TGCGCCAGCAGCCATAGCGGGAAGGGTAATGAGCAGTTCTTC
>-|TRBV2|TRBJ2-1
CASRGENNEQFF
TGTGCCAGCAGAGGAGAGAACAATGAGCAGTTCTTC
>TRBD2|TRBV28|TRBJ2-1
CASSGLAGGRNEQFF
TGTGCCAGCTCGGGACTAGCGGGAGGAAGAAATGAGCAGTTCTTC
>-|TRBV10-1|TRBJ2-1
CASSDTYNEQFF
TGCGCCAGCAGTGACACCTACAATGAGCAGTTCTTC
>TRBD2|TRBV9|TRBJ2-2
CASSMTSGRVAGELFF
TGTGCCAGCAGCATGACTAGCGGGAGGGTTGCCGGGGAGCTGTTTTTT
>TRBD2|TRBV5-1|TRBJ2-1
CASSLVGTSGDEQFF
TGCGCCAGCAGCTTGGTAGGGACTAGCGGCGATGAGCAGTTCTTC
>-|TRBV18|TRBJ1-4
CASSPKGAYGKLFF
TGTGCCAGCTCACCAAAAGGTGCCTATGGAAAACTGTTTTTT
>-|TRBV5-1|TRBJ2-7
CASSLGLPTYEQYF
TGCGCCAGCAGCTTGGGCCTACCCACCTACGAGCAGTACTTC
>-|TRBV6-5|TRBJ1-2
CASRPMDLGYTF
TGTGCCAGCAGGCCCATGGATCTTGGCTACACCTTC
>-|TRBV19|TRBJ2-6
CASSIRGGSGANVLTF
TGTGCCAGTAGTATAAGGGGGGGCTCTGGGGCCAACGTCCTGACTTTC
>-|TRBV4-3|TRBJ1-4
CASSGRIATNEKLFF
TGCGCCAGCAGCGGTCGGATTGCAACTAATGAAAAACTGTTTTTT
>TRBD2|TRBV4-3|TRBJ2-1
CASSSRTSGYNEQFF
TGCGCCAGCAGCTCTAGGACTAGCGGATACAATGAGCAGTTCTTC
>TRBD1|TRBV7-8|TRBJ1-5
CASSAGQGLMAQHF
TGTGCCAGCAGCGCGGGACAGGGATTGATGGCCCAGCATTTT
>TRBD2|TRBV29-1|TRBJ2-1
CSVEDILSGSLDEQFF
TGCAGCGTTGAAGATATATTGAGCGGGAGTTTAGATGAGCAGTTCTTC
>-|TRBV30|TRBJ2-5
CAFLGVAEETQYF
TGTGCCTTCCTAGGGGTAGCGGAAGAGACCCAGTACTTC
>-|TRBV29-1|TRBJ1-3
CSVTSGNTIYF
TGCAGCGTCACCTCTGGAAACACCATATATTTT